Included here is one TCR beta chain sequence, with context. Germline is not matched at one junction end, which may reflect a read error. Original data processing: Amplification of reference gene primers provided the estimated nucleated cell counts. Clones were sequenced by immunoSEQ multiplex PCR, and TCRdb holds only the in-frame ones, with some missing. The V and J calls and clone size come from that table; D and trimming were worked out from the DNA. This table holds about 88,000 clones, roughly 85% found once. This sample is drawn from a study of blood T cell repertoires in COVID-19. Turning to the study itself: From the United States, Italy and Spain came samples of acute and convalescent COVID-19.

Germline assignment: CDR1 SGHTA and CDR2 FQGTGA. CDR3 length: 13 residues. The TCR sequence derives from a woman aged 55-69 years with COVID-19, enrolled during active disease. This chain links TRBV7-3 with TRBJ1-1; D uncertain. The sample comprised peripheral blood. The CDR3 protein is CASSLSRREEAFF. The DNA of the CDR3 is TGTGCCAGCAGTTTAAGCCGTCGCGAAGAAGCTTTCTTT.